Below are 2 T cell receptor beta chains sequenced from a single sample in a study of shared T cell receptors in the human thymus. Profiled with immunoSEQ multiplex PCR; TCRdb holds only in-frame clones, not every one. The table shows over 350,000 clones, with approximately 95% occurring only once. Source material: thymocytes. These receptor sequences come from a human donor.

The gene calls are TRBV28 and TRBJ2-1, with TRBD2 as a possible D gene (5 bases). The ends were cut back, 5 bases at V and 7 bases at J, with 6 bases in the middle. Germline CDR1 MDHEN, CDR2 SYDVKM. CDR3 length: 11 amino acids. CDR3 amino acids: CASSEGNEQFF. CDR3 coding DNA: TGTGCCAGCAGTGAGGGAAATGAGCAGTTCTTC.

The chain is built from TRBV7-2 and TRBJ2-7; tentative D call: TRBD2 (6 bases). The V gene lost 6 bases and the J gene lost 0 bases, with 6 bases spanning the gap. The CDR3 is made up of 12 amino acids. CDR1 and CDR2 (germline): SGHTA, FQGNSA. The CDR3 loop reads CASRTSSYEQYF. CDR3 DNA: TGTGCCAGCAGGACTAGCTCCTACGAGCAGTACTTC. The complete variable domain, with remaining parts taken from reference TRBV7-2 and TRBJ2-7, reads GAGVSQSPSNKVTEKGKDVELRCDPISGHTALYWYRQSLGQGLEFLIYFQGNSAPDKSGLPSDRFSAERTGGSVSTLTIQRTQQEDSAVYLCASRTSSYEQYFGPGTRLTVT.